The 25 T cell receptor beta chains in this list originate from one sample, sequenced in a study of T cells in localized non-small cell lung cancer. Produced via immunoSEQ multiplex PCR; TCRdb's table is partial and in-frame only. The table shows about 3,100 clones, with about 24% occurring only once. Here the sequenced sample was normal lung tissue next to the tumor, taken before any cancer treatment. These receptors were obtained from a man aged 35 to 70 with stage III squamous cell lung carcinoma.

V is TRBV9 and J is TRBJ1-3, with a tentative D call TRBD1 (5 bases). This CDR3 comprises 16 residues. V shed 4 bases and J shed 4 bases, with 18 bases lying between them. The germline V gene has CDR1 SGDLS and CDR2 YYNGEE. The CDR3 sequence is CASSNWRGTDGNTIYF. CDR3 sequence (DNA): TGTGCCAGCAGCAACTGGCGTGGGACGGACGGAAACACCATATATTTT.

With regard to this clone: An end of the junction does not agree with germline; a read error may underlie this. The genes are TRBV7-2 and TRBJ1-1; no reliable D call. Germline V CDR1 and CDR2: SGHTA, FQGNSA. This CDR3 contains 13 residues. The CDR3 DNA follows: TGTGCCAGCAGTTTAGGGCAGTTGGATAAAGCTTTCTTT. Translating gives CASSLGQLDKAFF.

The CDR3 sequence is CAISRDKTYTGELFF. The CDR3 nucleotides read TGTGCCATCAGCCGGGACAAGACTTACACCGGGGAGCTGTTTTTT. This sequence joins TRBV6-8 and TRBJ2-2, with D perhaps matching TRBD1 (6 bases). Trimming removed 10 bases from V and 3 bases from J, with 18 bases in between. Germline V gene lookup returns CDR1 MNHGY and CDR2 SAAAGT. The CDR3 contains 15 residues.

Only a few counts were recorded for this clone. The chain is built from TRBV11-3 and TRBJ1-2; maybe TRBD1 (6 bases). Trimming cost V 1 base and J 7 bases, with 16 bases left between them. CDR3 length: 15 amino acids. CDR1 is SGHNT and CDR2 is YENEEA in the germline V gene. Here the CDR3 reads CASSLGTSGGFGYTF. CDR3 sequence (DNA): TGTGCCAGCAGCTTAGGCACTTCGGGGGGCTTTGGCTACACCTTC. Full variable domain (remainder filled in from reference TRBV11-3 and TRBJ1-2): EAGVVQSPRYKIIEKKQPVAFWCNPISGHNTLYWYLQNLGQGPELLIRYENEEAVDDSQLPKDRFSAERLKGVDSTLKIQPAELGDSAVYLCASSLGTSGGFGYTFGSGTRLTVV.

J is TRBJ1-3 and V is TRBV27; D call uncertain. Germline CDR1 reads MNHEY; CDR2 reads SMNVEV (reference sequence). V gave up 5 bases and J gave up 1 base, with 6 bases separating them. The CDR3 is made up of 13 amino acids. CDR3 sequence (DNA): TGTGCCAGCAGTCTCGGGTCTGGAAACACCATATATTTT. The encoded protein is CASSLGSGNTIYF.

This clone was counted between two and nine times. The chain couples TRBV11-3 to TRBJ1-4; D is perhaps TRBD1 (5 bases). Trimming removed 5 bases from V and 0 bases from J, with 13 bases in between. The germline V gene has CDR1 SGHNT and CDR2 YENEEA. The CDR3 totals 16 residues. The CDR3 DNA is TGTGCCAGCAGCCAGGGACGGCTTTCAACTAATGAAAAACTGTTTTTT. Amino acids: CASSQGRLSTNEKLFF.

This chain joins TRBV19 and TRBJ1-2; D unresolved. Between the trimmed V and J ends, which lost 11 bases and 7 bases, there was a span of 17 bases. Germline CDR1 and CDR2: LNHDA and SQIVND (reference sequence). The CDR3 contains 12 residues. CDR3 residues: CAAGTLIGGYTF. CDR3 DNA sequence: TGTGCCGCCGGAACCCTGATCGGTGGCTACACCTTC. Drawing the rest from reference TRBV19 and TRBJ1-2, the complete variable domain is DGGITQSPKYLFRKEGQNVTLSCEQNLNHDAMYWYRQDPGQGLRLIYYSQIVNDFQKGDIAEGYSVSREKKESFPLTVTSAQKNPTAFYLCAAGTLIGGYTFGSGTRLTVV.

The rearrangement uses TRBV19 and TRBJ1-6, with 7 bases lining up with TRBD1. CDR1 and CDR2 from the germline V gene are LNHDA and SQIVND (reference sequence). The CDR3 runs to 14 residues. Trimming cost V 2 bases and J 7 bases; bases outside gene matches: 2. The CDR3 DNA follows: TGTGCCAGTAGTATAACAGGGGTGAATTCACCCCTCCACTTT. It translates to CASSITGVNSPLHF.

Judged by abundance, this clone is medium-sized. The chain has TRBV6-8 and TRBJ1-2, with 7 positions matching TRBD1. V was pared by 2 bases and J by 6 bases, with 0 bases of the junction left unmatched. This CDR3 spans 12 amino acids. CDR1 MNHGY and CDR2 SAAAGT come from the germline V gene. Written as DNA, the CDR3 is TGTGCCAGCAGTTACCAGGGGGATGGCTACACCTTC. Translated, it gives CASSYQGDGYTF.

The rearrangement joins TRBV11-3 to TRBJ2-3; TRBD2 might be the D (6 bases). Germline-derived CDR1 and CDR2 are SGHNT and YENEEA. The CDR3 loop spans 15 amino acids. V was shortened by 5 bases and J by 0 bases, with 12 bases between the two germline ends. The CDR3 reads CASSLRAGSTDTQYF. The CDR3 coding sequence is TGTGCCAGCAGCCTCCGGGCGGGGAGCACAGATACGCAGTATTTT.

This clone is deemed medium-sized. The chain uses TRBV11-3 and TRBJ1-5, with TRBD1 as a possible D gene (5 bases). CDR3 length: 14 residues. Germline V gives CDR1 SGHNT, CDR2 YENEEA. V lost 5 bases, J lost 3 bases, and 11 bases lay in between. The CDR3 DNA is TGTGCCAGCAGCCTGGGACTGAACAATCAGCCCCAGCATTTT. Its protein is CASSLGLNNQPQHF.

This chain joins TRBV15 and TRBJ2-1; D is unclear. Germline V gene data show CDR1 as LNHNV and CDR2 as YYDKDF (reference sequence). This CDR3 has 17 residues. V dropped 0 bases and J dropped 5 bases, with 17 bases sitting between them. In DNA form, the CDR3 reads TGTGCCACCAGCAGAGATATGGGATCCGTATCACACAATGAGCAGTTCTTC. This gives the protein CATSRDMGSVSHNEQFF.

The chain uses TRBV19 and TRBJ2-1; 9 bases are shared with TRBD1. Germline trimming cut 4 bases from V and 9 bases from J; bases unmatched to any gene: 4. CDR1 LNHDA and CDR2 SQIVND come from the germline V gene (reference sequence). The CDR3 sequence is 13 residues long. The chain's CDR3 is CASSNDRGAEQFF. In DNA, the CDR3 is TGTGCCAGTAGTAACGACAGGGGGGCTGAGCAGTTCTTC. The full variable domain, in which reference TRBV19 and TRBJ2-1 provide the parts outside the CDR3, is DGGITQSPKYLFRKEGQNVTLSCEQNLNHDAMYWYRQDPGQGLRLIYYSQIVNDFQKGDIAEGYSVSREKKESFPLTVTSAQKNPTAFYLCASSNDRGAEQFFGPGTRLTVL.

The genes are TRBV28 and TRBJ2-7; D possibly corresponds to TRBD1 (6 bases). The CDR3 sequence is 15 residues long. The germline V gene has CDR1 MDHEN and CDR2 SYDVKM. V lost 2 bases and J 0 bases, leaving 11 bases between the germline ends. The CDR3 is CASSLARGGSYEQYV. The DNA for the CDR3 is TGTGCCAGCAGTTTAGCCAGGGGTGGCTCCTACGAGCAGTACGTC.

A few counts support this clone. The genes are TRBV11-3 and TRBJ1-2, with a tentative D call TRBD1 (6 bases). The germline CDR1 and CDR2 sequences are SGHNT and YENEEA. Trimming shortened V by 3 bases and J by 4 bases, and 18 bases separated the two germline ends. The CDR3 extends over 16 amino acids. Here the CDR3 DNA reads TGTGCCAGCAGCTTGGCCGCGGGGGCTCTAGGCTATGGCTACACCTTC. Amino acids: CASSLAAGALGYGYTF.

This chain links TRBV11-3 with TRBJ2-7; D is perhaps TRBD1 (6 bases). The V gene lost 5 bases and the J gene lost 3 bases, with 20 bases spanning the gap. This CDR3 is 16 amino acids long. Germline CDR1 reads SGHNT; CDR2 reads YENEEA. The CDR3 loop is CASSPERVGTNYEQYV. The CDR3 region has the DNA TGTGCCAGCAGCCCCGAACGGGTGGGGACAAACTACGAGCAGTACGTC.

A few counts support this clone. The V and J genes are TRBV7-5 and TRBJ2-1; TRBD2 is taken as the D call from the table, unchecked against the DNA. TRBV7-5 has pseudogene status. CDR3 length: 15 residues. DNA for the CDR3: TGTGCCAGCAGCTGGGTCCCTAGCGGGGATGATGAGCAGTTCTTC. It encodes CASSWVPSGDDEQFF.

The table lists this clone with a few counts. The V gene is TRBV28, the J gene TRBJ1-1; no firm D call. There are 13 residues in the CDR3. V lost 1 base, J lost 4 bases, and 7 bases lay in between. Germline V gives CDR1 MDHEN, CDR2 SYDVKM. The CDR3: CASSLSVSTEAFF. CDR3 nucleotides: TGTGCCAGCAGTTTATCCGTATCCACTGAAGCTTTCTTT.

This clone came up a few times. The chain carries TRBV9 and TRBJ2-4; D is possibly TRBD1 or TRBD2 (5 bases each). V was clipped by 5 bases and J by 1 base, with 10 bases between them. Germline V CDR1 and CDR2: SGDLS, YYNGEE. The CDR3 loop spans 14 amino acids. The chain's CDR3 is CASSEGEAKNIQYF. The CDR3 DNA is TGTGCCAGCAGTGAAGGGGAGGCCAAAAACATTCAGTACTTC.

This clone was counted at least ten times. This chain uses TRBV11-3 with TRBJ1-5, with unresolved D. V dropped 5 bases and J dropped 5 bases, with 13 bases sitting between them. The germline CDR1 and CDR2 sequences are SGHNT and YENEEA. The CDR3 runs to 14 residues. The CDR3 sequence: CASSAVGLDQPQHF. The DNA of the CDR3 is TGTGCCAGCAGCGCTGTAGGGCTTGATCAGCCCCAGCATTTT.

By sample fraction, this clone is medium-sized. The chain has TRBV6-8 and TRBJ1-2; a weak D match, TRBD1 (5 bases). The V and J ends lost 7 bases and 0 bases respectively, with 21 bases between them. The CDR3 has 17 amino acids. Germline values: CDR1 MNHGY, CDR2 SAAAGT. CDR3 DNA: TGTGCCAGCAAGGGACCCACGAAACCCCCAGCTAACTATGGCTACACCTTC. It yields the protein CASKGPTKPPANYGYTF.

The CDR3 reads CASRSPSGRYNEQFF. DNA for the CDR3: TGTGCCAGCAGGTCTCCTAGCGGGCGTTACAATGAGCAGTTCTTC. The rearrangement links TRBV6-8 to TRBJ2-1; 8 nucleotides line up with TRBD2. The germline CDR1 and CDR2 sequences are MNHGY and SAAAGT. The CDR3 contains 15 residues. Unmatched junction bases numbered 8, after V lost 6 bases and J lost 4 bases.

Relative to its sample, this clone is medium-sized. This sequence joins TRBV11-3 and TRBJ2-2, with D unclear. Per the germline V gene, CDR1 is SGHNT and CDR2 is YENEEA. Trimming took 5 bases from V and 3 from J, leaving 10 bases between them. The CDR3 is made up of 14 amino acids. DNA of the CDR3: TGTGCCAGCAGCCCTCTCGGAGACACCGGGGAGCTGTTTTTT. This codes for CASSPLGDTGELFF.

V is TRBV19 and J is TRBJ1-5; the D gene is possibly TRBD1 (6 bases). Germline values: CDR1 LNHDA, CDR2 SQIVND (reference sequence). The CDR3 extends over 14 amino acids. Trimming took off 5 bases at V and 2 bases at J, with 10 bases between the two ends. CDR3 residues: CASSFRQGNQPQHF. CDR3 DNA: TGTGCCAGTAGTTTCCGACAGGGCAATCAGCCCCAGCATTTT. Full variable domain (rest looked up from reference TRBV19 and TRBJ1-5): DGGITQSPKYLFRKEGQNVTLSCEQNLNHDAMYWYRQDPGQGLRLIYYSQIVNDFQKGDIAEGYSVSREKKESFPLTVTSAQKNPTAFYLCASSFRQGNQPQHFGDGTRLSIL.

This clone was observed a few times. This chain uses TRBV28 with TRBJ1-5; D is unresolved. CDR1 and CDR2 from the germline V gene are MDHEN and SYDVKM. This CDR3 is 13 amino acids long. V was cut by 6 bases and J by 1 base, with 7 bases left in between. The CDR3 coding sequence is TGTGCCAGCAGAGCGCCGAGCAATCAGCCCCAGCATTTT. Its translation: CASRAPSNQPQHF.